This T cell receptor beta chain was observed in a study of CD8+CD57+ T cells in acquired aplastic anemia (dated by TCRdb to about 2018). For context, the study as a whole: A mean of approximately 3 ug of DNA, ranging from roughly 0.2 to 30 ug, was extracted from sorted CD4+ and CD8+ cells. For healthy donor samples, the average read count was about 10 million for CD4+ cells and 11 million to 14 million for CD8+ cells.

Summary of the overall study and its limitations: Roughly 30 CD8+ CDR3 sequences were found to be shared between patients and controls, but these sequences appeared to be highly expressed in patients and within the immunodominant clones of the patients. No significant difference in CD8+ Simpson's diversity was found between patients and healthy controls (P=0.060).

For this clonotype: Its antigen is not yet known. One base away there is no much larger clone; base qualities are not given.

In the study, sorted CD4+ and CD8+ blood T cells from patients with severe aplastic anemia and from healthy subjects underwent deep sequencing of TCR repertoires. Ficoll-Paque density gradient centrifugation was used to isolate peripheral blood mononuclear cells. Before DNA extraction, CD4+ and CD8+ T cells were sorted with FACS or magnetic beads. Genomic DNA was used as template for profiling of TCR beta VDJ combinations and CDR3 sequences. An Illumina HiSeq 2000 was the platform used for TCR repertoire sequencing. Per the authors' processing: Repertoires were assessed using TRBV/TRBJ rearrangement plots, CDR3 size and DJ length profiles, and Simpson's diversity index. The most abundant DNA sequence in the deep sequencing data was defined as the immunodominant clone. CDR3 amino acid sequences were screened for sharing across subjects and were compared with published repertoires and the VDJdb database. TCRdb trimmed the raw reads at Q25, called clones with MiXCR and kept productive beta chains. When rows share a CDR3 protein, they turn into one entry using the most common DNA and genes. These V and J calls are TCRdb output, not the study's own analysis. The sample data list about 180,000 distinct CDR3 sequences, and just over 45% of these were observed just once. The ten biggest clones cover about 2.9% of the sample.

The CDR3 spans 15 residues, from the cysteine through the phenylalanine. Of the read, only the CDR3 DNA is kept; its 45 bases are in frame from base 1. V drops 6 bases and J drops 5 bases, leaving 19 bases in between. The germline V gene (reference sequence) supplies CDR1 WNHNN and CDR2 SYGVQD. The rearranged segments are TRBV10-1 and TRBJ2-5; the D gene is perhaps TRBD1 or TRBD2, as each covers 7 bases. Sequencing was carried out using sorted CD4+, CD8+, or CD8+CD57+ T cells (not recorded which) from PBMCs. This clonotype was obtained from a human donor in good health. This receptor carries the CDR3 CASRGGTAVGETQYF. The DNA sequence is as follows: TGCGCCAGCAGGGGGGGGACAGCCGTTGGGGAGACCCAGTACTTC.